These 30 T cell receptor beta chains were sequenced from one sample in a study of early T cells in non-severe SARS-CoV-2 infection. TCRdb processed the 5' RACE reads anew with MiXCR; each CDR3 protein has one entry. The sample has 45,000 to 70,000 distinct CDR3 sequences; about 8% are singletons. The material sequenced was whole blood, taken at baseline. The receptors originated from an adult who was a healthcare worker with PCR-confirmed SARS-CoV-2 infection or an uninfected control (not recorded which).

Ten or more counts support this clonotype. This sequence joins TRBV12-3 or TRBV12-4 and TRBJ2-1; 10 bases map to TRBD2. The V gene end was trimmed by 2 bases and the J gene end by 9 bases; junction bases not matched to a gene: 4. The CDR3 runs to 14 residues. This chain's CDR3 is CASSLILAGTEQFF. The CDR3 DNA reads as TGTGCCAGCAGTTTAATACTAGCGGGAACTGAGCAGTTCTTC.

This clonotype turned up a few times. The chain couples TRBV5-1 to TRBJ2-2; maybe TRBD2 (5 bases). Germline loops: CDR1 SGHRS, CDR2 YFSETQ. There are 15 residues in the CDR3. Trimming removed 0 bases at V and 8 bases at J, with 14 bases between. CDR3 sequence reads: CASSLVAGRMGELFF. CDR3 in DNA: TGCGCCAGCAGCTTGGTTGCGGGCCGAATGGGGGAGCTGTTTTTT.

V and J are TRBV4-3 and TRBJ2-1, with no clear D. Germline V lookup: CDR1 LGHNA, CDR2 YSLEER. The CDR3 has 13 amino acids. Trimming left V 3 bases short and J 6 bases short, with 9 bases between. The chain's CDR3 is CASSQLKGNEQFF. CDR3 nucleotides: TGCGCCAGCAGCCAGCTCAAGGGCAATGAGCAGTTCTTC.

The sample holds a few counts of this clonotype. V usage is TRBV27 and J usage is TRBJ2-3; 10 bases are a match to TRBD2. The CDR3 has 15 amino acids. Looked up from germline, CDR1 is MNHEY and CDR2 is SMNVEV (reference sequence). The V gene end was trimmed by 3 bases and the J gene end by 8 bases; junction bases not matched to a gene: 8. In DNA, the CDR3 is TGTGCCAGCAGTTTTTTCCTAGCGGGAGAAGGTACGCAGTATTTT. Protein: CASSFFLAGEGTQYF.

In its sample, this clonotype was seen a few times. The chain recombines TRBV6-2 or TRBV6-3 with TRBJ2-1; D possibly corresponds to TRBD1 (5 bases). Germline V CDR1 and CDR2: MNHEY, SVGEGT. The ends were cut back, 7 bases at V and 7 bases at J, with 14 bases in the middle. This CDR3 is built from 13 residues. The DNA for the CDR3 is TGTGCCAGCACGGTGGGCAGGGTAAATGAGCAGTTCTTC. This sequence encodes CASTVGRVNEQFF.

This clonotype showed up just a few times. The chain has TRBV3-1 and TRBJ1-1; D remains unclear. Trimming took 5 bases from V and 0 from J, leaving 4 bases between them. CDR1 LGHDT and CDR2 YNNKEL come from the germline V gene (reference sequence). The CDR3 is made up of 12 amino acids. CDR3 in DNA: TGTGCCAGCAGCGCCCTGAACACTGAAGCTTTCTTT. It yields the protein CASSALNTEAFF.

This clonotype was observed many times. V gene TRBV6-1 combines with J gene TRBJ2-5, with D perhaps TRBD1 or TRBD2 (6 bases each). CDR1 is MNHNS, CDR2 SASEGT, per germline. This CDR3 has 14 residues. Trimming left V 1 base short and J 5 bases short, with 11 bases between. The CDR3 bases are TGTGCCAGCAGTGAAGTGGGGGGCATGGAGACCCAGTACTTC. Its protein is CASSEVGGMETQYF.

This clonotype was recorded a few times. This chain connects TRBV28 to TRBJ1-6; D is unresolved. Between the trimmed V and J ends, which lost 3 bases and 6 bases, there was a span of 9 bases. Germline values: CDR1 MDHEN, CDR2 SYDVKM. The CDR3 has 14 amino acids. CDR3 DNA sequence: TGTGCCAGCAGTTTCCAGCATCGTAATTCACCCCTCCACTTT. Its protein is CASSFQHRNSPLHF.

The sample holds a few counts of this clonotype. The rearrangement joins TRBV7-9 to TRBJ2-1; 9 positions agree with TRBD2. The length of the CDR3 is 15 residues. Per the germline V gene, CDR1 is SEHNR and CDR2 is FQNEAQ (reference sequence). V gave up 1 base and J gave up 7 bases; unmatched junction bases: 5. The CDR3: CASSLGTSEVNEQFF. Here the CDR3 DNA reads TGTGCCAGCAGCTTAGGGACTAGCGAGGTTAATGAGCAGTTCTTC.

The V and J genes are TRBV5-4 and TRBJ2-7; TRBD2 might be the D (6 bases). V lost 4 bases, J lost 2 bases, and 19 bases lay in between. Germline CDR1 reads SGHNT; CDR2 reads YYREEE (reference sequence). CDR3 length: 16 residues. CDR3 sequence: CASSPGGGRGAYEQYF. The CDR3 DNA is TGTGCCAGCAGCCCAGGTGGAGGGCGGGGCGCCTACGAGCAGTACTTC.

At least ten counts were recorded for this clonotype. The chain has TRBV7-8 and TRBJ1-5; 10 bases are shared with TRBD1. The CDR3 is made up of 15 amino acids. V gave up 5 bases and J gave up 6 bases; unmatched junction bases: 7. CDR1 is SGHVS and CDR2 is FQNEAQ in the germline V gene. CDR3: CASSTRDRGVQPQHF. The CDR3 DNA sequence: TGTGCCAGCAGCACCCGGGACAGGGGTGTTCAGCCCCAGCATTTT.

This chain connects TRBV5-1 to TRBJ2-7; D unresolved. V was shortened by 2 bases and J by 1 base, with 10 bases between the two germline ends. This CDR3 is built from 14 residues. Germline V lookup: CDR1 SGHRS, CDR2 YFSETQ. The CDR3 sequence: CASSFMGNSYEQYF. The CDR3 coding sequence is TGCGCCAGCAGCTTTATGGGAAATTCCTACGAGCAGTACTTC.

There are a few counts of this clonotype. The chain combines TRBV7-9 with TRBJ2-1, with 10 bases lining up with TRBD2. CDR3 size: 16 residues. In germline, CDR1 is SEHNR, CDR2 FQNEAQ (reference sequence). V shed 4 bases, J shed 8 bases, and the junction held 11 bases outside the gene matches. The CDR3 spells CASSSTTSGIAHEQFF. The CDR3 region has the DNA TGTGCCAGCAGCTCCACCACTAGCGGGATCGCCCATGAGCAGTTCTTC. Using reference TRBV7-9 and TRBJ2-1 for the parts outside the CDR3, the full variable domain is DTGVSQNPRHKITKRGQNVTFRCDPISEHNRLYWYRQTLGQGPEFLTYFQNEAQLEKSRLLSDRFSAERPKGSFSTLEIQRTEQGDSAMYLCASSSTTSGIAHEQFFGPGTRLTVL.

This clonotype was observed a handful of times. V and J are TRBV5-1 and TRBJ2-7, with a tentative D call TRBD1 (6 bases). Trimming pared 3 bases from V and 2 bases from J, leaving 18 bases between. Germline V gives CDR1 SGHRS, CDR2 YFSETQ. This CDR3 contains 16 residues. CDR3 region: CASSSAYRDGAYEQYF. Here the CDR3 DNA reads TGCGCCAGCAGCTCAGCATACAGGGATGGGGCCTACGAGCAGTACTTC.

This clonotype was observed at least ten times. CDR3 region: CAWRRTSAPNTGELFF. CDR3 in DNA: TGTGCCTGGAGGCGGACTAGCGCACCGAACACCGGGGAGCTGTTTTTT. The chain carries TRBV30 and TRBJ2-2, with TRBD2 identical over 9 bases. The length of the CDR3 is 16 residues. Germline values: CDR1 GTSNPN, CDR2 SVGIG (reference sequence). The V gene end was trimmed by 3 bases and the J gene end by 0 bases; junction bases not matched to a gene: 5.

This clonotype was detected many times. This CDR3 is CSAPDLLAGGTYEQFF. DNA for the CDR3: TGCAGTGCCCCGGACCTCCTAGCGGGAGGGACCTACGAGCAGTTCTTC. This chain joins TRBV20-1 and TRBJ2-1, with 12 bases matching TRBD2. Germline V gene data show CDR1 as DFQATT and CDR2 as SNEGSKA (reference sequence). V shed 6 bases and J 10 bases; nucleotides not matched to a gene: 16. This CDR3 spans 16 amino acids.

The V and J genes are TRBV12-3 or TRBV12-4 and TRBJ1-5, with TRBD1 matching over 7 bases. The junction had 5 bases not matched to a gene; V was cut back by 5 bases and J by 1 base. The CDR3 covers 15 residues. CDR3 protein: CASSDRAQSNQPQHF. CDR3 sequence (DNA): TGTGCCAGCAGTGACAGGGCTCAAAGCAATCAGCCCCAGCATTTT.

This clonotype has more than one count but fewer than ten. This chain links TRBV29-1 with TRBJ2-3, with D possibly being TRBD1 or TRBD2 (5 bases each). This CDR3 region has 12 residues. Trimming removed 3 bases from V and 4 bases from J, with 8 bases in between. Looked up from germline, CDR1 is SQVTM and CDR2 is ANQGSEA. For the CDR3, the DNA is TGCAGCGTTGAGTTGGGGGCAGATACGCAGTATTTT. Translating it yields CSVELGADTQYF.

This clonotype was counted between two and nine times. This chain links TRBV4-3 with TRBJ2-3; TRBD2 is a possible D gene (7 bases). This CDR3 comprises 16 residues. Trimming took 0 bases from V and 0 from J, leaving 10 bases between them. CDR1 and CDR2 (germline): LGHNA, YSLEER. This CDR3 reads CASSQEGGLSTDTQYF. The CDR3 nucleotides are TGCGCCAGCAGCCAAGAGGGGGGGCTGAGCACAGATACGCAGTATTTT.

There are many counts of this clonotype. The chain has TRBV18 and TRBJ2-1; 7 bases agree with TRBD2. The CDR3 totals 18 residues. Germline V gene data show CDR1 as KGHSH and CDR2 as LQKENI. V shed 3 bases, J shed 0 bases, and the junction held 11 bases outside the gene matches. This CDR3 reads CASSPPGGGRSSYNEQFF. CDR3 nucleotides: TGTGCCAGCTCACCCCCGGGGGGAGGACGGAGCTCCTACAATGAGCAGTTCTTC.

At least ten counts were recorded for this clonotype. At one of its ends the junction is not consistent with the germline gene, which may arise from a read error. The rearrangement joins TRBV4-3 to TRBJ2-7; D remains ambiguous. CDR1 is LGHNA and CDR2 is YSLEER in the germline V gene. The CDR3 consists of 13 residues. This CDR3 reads CASSQTLTYEQYF. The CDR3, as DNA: TGCGCCAGCAGCCAGACATTGACTTACGAACAGTACTTC.

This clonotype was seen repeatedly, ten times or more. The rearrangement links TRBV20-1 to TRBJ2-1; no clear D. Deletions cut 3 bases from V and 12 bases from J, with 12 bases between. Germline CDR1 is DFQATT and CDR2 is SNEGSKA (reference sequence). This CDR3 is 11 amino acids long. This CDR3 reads CSASPPRWQFF. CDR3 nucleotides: TGCAGTGCTAGCCCCCCCAGGTGGCAGTTCTTC.

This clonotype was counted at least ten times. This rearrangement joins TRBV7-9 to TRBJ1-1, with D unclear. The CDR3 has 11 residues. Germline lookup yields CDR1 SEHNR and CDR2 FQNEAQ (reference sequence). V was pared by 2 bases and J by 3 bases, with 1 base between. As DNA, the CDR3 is TGTGCCAGCAGCTTATACACTGAAGCTTTCTTT. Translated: CASSLYTEAFF.

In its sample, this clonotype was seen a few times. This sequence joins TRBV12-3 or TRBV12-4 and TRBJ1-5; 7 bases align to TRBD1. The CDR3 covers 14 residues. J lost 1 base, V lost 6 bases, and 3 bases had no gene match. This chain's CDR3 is CASSRGQSNQPQHF. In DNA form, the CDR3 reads TGTGCCAGCAGCCGGGGACAGAGCAATCAGCCCCAGCATTTT.

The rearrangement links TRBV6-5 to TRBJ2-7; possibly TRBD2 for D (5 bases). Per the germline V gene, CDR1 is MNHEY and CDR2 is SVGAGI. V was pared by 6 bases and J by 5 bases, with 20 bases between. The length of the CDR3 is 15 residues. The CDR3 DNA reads TGTGCCAGCAGCCCCGAAACGGGATCTTTCAACGAGCAGTACTTC. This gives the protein CASSPETGSFNEQYF.

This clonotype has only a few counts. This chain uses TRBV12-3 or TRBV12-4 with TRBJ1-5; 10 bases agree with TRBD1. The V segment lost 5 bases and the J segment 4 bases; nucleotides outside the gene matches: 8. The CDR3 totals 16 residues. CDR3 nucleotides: TGTGCCAGCAGTCCCCCCGGGACAGGGGTTAATCAGCCCCAGCATTTT. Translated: CASSPPGTGVNQPQHF.

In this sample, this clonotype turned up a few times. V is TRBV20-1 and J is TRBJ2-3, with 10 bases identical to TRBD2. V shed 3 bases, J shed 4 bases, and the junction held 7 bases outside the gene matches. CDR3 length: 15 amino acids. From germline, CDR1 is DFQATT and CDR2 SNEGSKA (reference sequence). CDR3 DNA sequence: TGCAGTGCTAGTACCAGCGGGAGGGTTGCAGATACGCAGTATTTT. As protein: CSASTSGRVADTQYF.

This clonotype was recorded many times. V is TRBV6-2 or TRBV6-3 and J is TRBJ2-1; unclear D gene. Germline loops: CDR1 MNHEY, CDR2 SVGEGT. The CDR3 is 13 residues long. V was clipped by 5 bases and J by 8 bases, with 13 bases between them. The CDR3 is CASSTPPWHEQFF. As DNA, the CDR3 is TGTGCCAGCAGTACCCCCCCCTGGCATGAGCAGTTCTTC.

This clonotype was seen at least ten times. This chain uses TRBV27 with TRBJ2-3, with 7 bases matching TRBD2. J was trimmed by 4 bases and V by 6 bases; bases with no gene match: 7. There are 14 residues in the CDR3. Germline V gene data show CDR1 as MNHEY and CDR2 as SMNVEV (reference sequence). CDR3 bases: TGTGCCAGCAGGGCTAGCGGCAACGCAGATACGCAGTATTTT. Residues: CASRASGNADTQYF.

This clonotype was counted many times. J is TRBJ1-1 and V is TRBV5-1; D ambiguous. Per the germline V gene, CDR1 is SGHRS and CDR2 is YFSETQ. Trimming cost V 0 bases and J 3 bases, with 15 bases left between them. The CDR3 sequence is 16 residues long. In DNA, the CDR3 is TGCGCCAGCAGCTTGGGGTCTGGCAGACCAGACACTGAAGCTTTCTTT. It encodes CASSLGSGRPDTEAFF.